The 16 T cell receptor beta chains in this list originate from one sample, sequenced in a study of T-cell reconstitution after alpha-beta-depleted transplantation in children. Molecular barcoding with unique molecular identifiers was used for the TCRbeta library. TCRdb recomputed calls from the PCR reads with MiXCR, one row per CDR3 protein. This table has just over 200,000 distinct CDR3 sequences, 8.4% appearing once. The input for sequencing was PBMCs, mostly from graft donor cells, taken 360 days after TCRalphabeta/CD19-depleted stem cell transplant. These receptors were taken from a male patient aged 2 to 9 who had a stem cell transplant for acute myeloid leukemia, so the T cells may come from the graft donor.

This clonotype was detected ten times or more. This chain joins TRBV12-3 or TRBV12-4 and TRBJ2-5; D remains unclear. The CDR3 consists of 15 residues. V shed 1 base and J shed 4 bases, with 13 bases lying between them. CDR3 coding DNA: TGTGCCAGCAGTTTAGTAGCTTCAGGCGGAGAGACCCAGTACTTC. Translating it yields CASSLVASGGETQYF.

This clonotype has just a few counts. The chain carries TRBV7-8 and TRBJ2-2, with TRBD1 identical over 10 bases. Trimming took 2 bases from V and 7 from J; bases not matched to a gene: 7. Per germline, CDR1 SGHVS and CDR2 FQNEAQ. The CDR3 consists of 16 residues. The DNA of the CDR3 is TGTGCCAGCAGCTTACGGAGGACAGGGGGAATCGGGGAGCTGTTTTTT. Protein: CASSLRRTGGIGELFF.

This clonotype occurred many times. V usage is TRBV9 and J usage is TRBJ1-2; 8 positions match TRBD1. This CDR3 has 18 amino acids. Trimming cost V 3 bases and J 4 bases; bases outside gene matches: 17. Germline V gives CDR1 SGDLS, CDR2 YYNGEE. The CDR3 protein is CASSGLVRTGHLSYGYTF. The CDR3 coding sequence is TGTGCCAGCAGCGGGCTAGTCCGGACAGGGCACTTATCCTATGGCTACACCTTC.

This clonotype was recorded a few times. The V and J genes are TRBV20-1 and TRBJ2-7; D might be TRBD2 (5 bases). The germline gives CDR1 DFQATT, CDR2 SNEGSKA (reference sequence). V lost 5 bases to trimming and J lost 3 bases, with 14 bases between them. CDR3 size: 13 residues. The CDR3 is CSAELLGVYEQYF. The DNA for the CDR3 is TGCAGTGCTGAGCTCTTGGGAGTCTACGAGCAGTACTTC.

This chain uses TRBV9 with TRBJ2-1; 7 bases fit TRBD2. The CDR3 is 18 residues long. Germline-derived CDR1 and CDR2 are SGDLS and YYNGEE. With V trimmed by 0 bases and J by 2 bases, 11 bases remained unmatched. CDR3 sequence: CASSVEGLRAGAYNEQFF. The DNA for the CDR3 is TGTGCCAGCAGCGTAGAGGGCCTCCGGGCGGGAGCCTACAATGAGCAGTTCTTC.

This clonotype was seen repeatedly, ten times or more. This chain joins TRBV12-3 or TRBV12-4 and TRBJ2-7; the match to TRBD1 covers 8 bases. The CDR3 is 13 amino acids. J gave up 6 bases and V 6 bases, and 7 bases lay outside the gene matches. CDR3 sequence (DNA): TGTGCCAGCAGCCCGGGACAGGTGCGCGAGCAGTACTTC. It is translated as CASSPGQVREQYF.

This clonotype was observed at least ten times. The chain is built from TRBV3-1 and TRBJ1-5; no clear D. The CDR3 is 14 residues long. Germline V lookup: CDR1 LGHDT, CDR2 YNNKEL (reference sequence). V was clipped by 1 base and J by 6 bases, with 10 bases between them. The CDR3 is CASSQGLTAQPQHF. The CDR3 bases are TGTGCCAGCAGCCAAGGCCTCACGGCTCAGCCCCAGCATTTT.

This clonotype appeared many times. The chain recombines TRBV15 with TRBJ1-4; no firm D call. Germline CDR1 is LNHNV and CDR2 is YYDKDF (reference sequence). The CDR3 totals 13 residues. Between the trimmed V and J ends, which lost 8 bases and 0 bases, there was a span of 7 bases. The DNA for the CDR3 is TGTGCCACCCGAGGACCAACTAATGAAAAACTGTTTTTT. This sequence encodes CATRGPTNEKLFF. Drawing the rest from reference TRBV15 and TRBJ1-4, the complete variable domain is DAMVIQNPRYQVTQFGKPVTLSCSQTLNHNVMYWYQQKSSQAPKLLFHYYDKDFNNEADTPDNFQSRRPNTSFCFLDIRSPGLGDTAMYLCATRGPTNEKLFFGSGTQLSVL.

This clonotype was counted a few times. The V call is TRBV18, the J call TRBJ2-7, with TRBD2 identical over 10 bases. This CDR3 region has 17 residues. V was pared by 3 bases and J by 0 bases, with 8 bases of the junction left unmatched. Looked up from germline, CDR1 is KGHSH and CDR2 is LQKENI. Here the CDR3 reads CASSPASGSFGSYEQYF. The CDR3 region has the DNA TGTGCCAGCTCACCGGCTAGCGGGAGCTTCGGCTCCTACGAGCAGTACTTC.

V and J are TRBV6-1 and TRBJ2-6; maybe TRBD2 (5 bases). V was shortened by 6 bases and J by 2 bases, with 11 bases between the two germline ends. The CDR3 covers 15 residues. CDR1 MNHNS and CDR2 SASEGT come from the germline V gene. CDR3 in amino acids: CASRPGITGANVLTF. In DNA, the CDR3 is TGTGCCAGCAGGCCGGGGATCACTGGGGCCAACGTCCTGACTTTC.

This clonotype came up a few times. The J gene is TRBJ1-2, the V gene TRBV3-1; 10 bases map to TRBD1. This CDR3 has 15 residues. V shed 2 bases, J shed 5 bases, and the junction held 5 bases outside the gene matches. The germline V gene encodes CDR1 LGHDT and CDR2 YNNKEL (reference sequence). CDR3 in DNA: TGTGCCAGCAGCCAACCGGGGACAGGGGAATATGGCTACACCTTC. Encoded protein: CASSQPGTGEYGYTF.

This clonotype was seen more than once but under ten times. This chain connects TRBV12-3 or TRBV12-4 to TRBJ2-1, with D maybe TRBD1 (5 bases). The CDR3 runs to 13 residues. The V end lost 7 bases, the J end lost 7 bases, and 14 bases lay between the germline ends. The CDR3 spells CASTPPSGNEQFF. The CDR3 DNA sequence: TGTGCCAGCACTCCCCCTTCAGGGAATGAGCAGTTCTTC.

The table lists this clonotype with a few counts. As DNA, the CDR3 is TGTGCCAGCAGTTACTTACAAGTTGGTGAGCAGTTCTTC. Translation gives CASSYLQVGEQFF. The chain couples TRBV6-2 or TRBV6-3 to TRBJ2-1, with D unclear. CDR1 and CDR2 (germline): MNHEY, SVGEGT. The CDR3 extends over 13 amino acids. The germline V and J ends were trimmed by 1 base and 9 bases, with 10 bases remaining between them.

J is TRBJ1-1 and V is TRBV20-1; TRBD1 aligns across 7 bases. Trimming cost V 3 bases and J 3 bases; bases outside gene matches: 7. This CDR3 region has 14 residues. From germline, CDR1 is DFQATT and CDR2 SNEGSKA (reference sequence). The DNA for the CDR3 is TGCAGTGCTAGTGATCGACAGGGAGACACTGAAGCTTTCTTT. It is translated as CSASDRQGDTEAFF.

The chain employs TRBV7-8 and TRBJ2-1; the D is unclear. The V end was cut by 5 bases, the J end by 8 bases, with 10 bases between. This CDR3 has 12 amino acids. CDR1 is SGHVS, CDR2 FQNEAQ, per germline. For the CDR3, the DNA is TGTGCCAGCAGCCCGATCCCCGATGAGCAGTTCTTC. This codes for CASSPIPDEQFF.

This clonotype was seen at least ten times. The chain uses TRBV5-1 and TRBJ1-1; D gene ambiguous. Germline V lookup: CDR1 SGHRS, CDR2 YFSETQ. V was cut by 7 bases and J by 1 base, with 8 bases left in between. CDR3 length: 12 residues. CDR3 protein: CASRAPNTEAFF. As DNA, the CDR3 is TGCGCCAGCCGGGCGCCGAACACTGAAGCTTTCTTT.